The next 6 T cell receptor beta chains were all read from a single sample in a study of shared clonotypes between healthy human individuals. Method: immunoSEQ multiplex PCR; TCRdb's copy keeps in-frame clones and lacks some. The table shows about a million clones, with approximately 77% occurring only once. Sequences were obtained from memory CD4+ T cells from PBMCs. Subset indicated: CD45RA-negative fraction. These receptors were taken from a man aged 18 to 29 in good health. Some clones in this sample may be carry-over from other donors' samples.

The V call is TRBV29-1, the J call TRBJ2-1, with a weak D call TRBD1 (5 bases). The V gene's germline CDR1 is SQVTM and CDR2 ANQGSEA. The CDR3 extends over 14 amino acids. Trimming removed 4 bases from V and 9 bases from J, with 19 bases in between. DNA for the CDR3: TGCAGCGTTGGACCCAGGGTGAGCGATGCTGAGCAGTTCTTC. Translation: CSVGPRVSDAEQFF.

The chain joins TRBV7-2 to TRBJ2-4, with TRBD2 identical over 12 bases. This CDR3 has 16 residues. The ends lost 6 bases at V and 8 bases at J; junction bases unmatched: 11. The germline CDR1 and CDR2 sequences are SGHTA and FQGNSA. This CDR3 reads CASSAGLAGSGDIQYF. The CDR3 nucleotides are TGTGCCAGCAGTGCGGGACTAGCGGGCTCGGGGGACATTCAGTACTTC. The full variable domain, with the rest looked up from reference TRBV7-2 and TRBJ2-4, is GAGVSQSPSNKVTEKGKDVELRCDPISGHTALYWYRQSLGQGLEFLIYFQGNSAPDKSGLPSDRFSAERTGGSVSTLTIQRTQQEDSAVYLCASSAGLAGSGDIQYFGAGTRLSVL.

This clone was seen a single time. The CDR3 loop is CASVESSGSTGELFF. The DNA of the CDR3 is TGTGCCAGCGTAGAGTCTAGCGGGTCCACCGGGGAGCTGTTTTTT. This chain links TRBV28 with TRBJ2-2, with 8 bases identical to TRBD2. The CDR3 is 15 amino acids. Per the germline V gene, CDR1 is MDHEN and CDR2 is SYDVKM. Losses at the gene ends were 8 bases for V and 4 bases for J; bases not matched to a gene: 9.

The J gene is TRBJ2-7, the V gene TRBV29-1; 8 bases map to TRBD2. Germline CDR1 is SQVTM and CDR2 is ANQGSEA. The CDR3 covers 14 residues. V lost 2 bases, J lost 6 bases, and 9 bases stayed unmatched. The DNA for the CDR3 is TGCAGCGTTGAATTTGGGACTAGAGCCGGCGAGCAGTACTTC. Translation: CSVEFGTRAGEQYF.

This clone showed up just a few times. DNA for the CDR3: TGTGCCAGCAGCGTAGACGGACAGGGGCTCGACGAGCAGTACTTC. Protein: CASSVDGQGLDEQYF. The J gene is TRBJ2-7, the V gene TRBV9, with 9 positions matching TRBD1. The germline CDR1 and CDR2 sequences are SGDLS and YYNGEE. The V and J ends lost 0 bases and 5 bases, in that order; junction bases with no gene match: 6. The length of the CDR3 is 15 residues.

The chain couples TRBV28 to TRBJ2-3; 10 bases map to TRBD1. Per the germline V gene, CDR1 is MDHEN and CDR2 is SYDVKM. V was clipped by 1 base and J by 4 bases; unmatched bases: 5. This CDR3 region has 16 residues. This chain's CDR3 is CASSLLGQGDSDTQYF. CDR3 DNA sequence: TGTGCCAGCAGTTTATTAGGACAGGGGGATTCAGATACGCAGTATTTT.